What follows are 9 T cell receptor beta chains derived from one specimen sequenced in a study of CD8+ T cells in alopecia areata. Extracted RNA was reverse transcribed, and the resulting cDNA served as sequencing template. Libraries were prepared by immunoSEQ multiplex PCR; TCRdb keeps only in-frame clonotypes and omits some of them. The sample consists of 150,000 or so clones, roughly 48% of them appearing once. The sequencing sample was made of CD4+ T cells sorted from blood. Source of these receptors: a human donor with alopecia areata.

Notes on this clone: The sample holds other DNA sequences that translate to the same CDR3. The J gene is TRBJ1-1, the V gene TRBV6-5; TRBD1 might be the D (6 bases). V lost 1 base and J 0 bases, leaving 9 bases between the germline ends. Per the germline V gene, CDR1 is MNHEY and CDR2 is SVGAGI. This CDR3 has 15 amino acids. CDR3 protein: CASSYFGGLNTEAFF. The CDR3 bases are TGTGCCAGCAGTTACTTCGGGGGCTTGAACACTGAAGCTTTCTTT.

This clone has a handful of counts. CDR3 sequence (DNA): TGTGCCAGCAGCTTAGGTGGGAGTGAAAAACTGTTTTTT. It codes for CASSLGGSEKLFF. This rearrangement joins TRBV13 to TRBJ1-4; D unresolved. Trimming shortened V by 0 bases and J by 7 bases, and 6 bases separated the two germline ends. Germline V gene data show CDR1 as PRHDT and CDR2 as FYEKMQ (reference sequence). The CDR3 runs to 13 residues.

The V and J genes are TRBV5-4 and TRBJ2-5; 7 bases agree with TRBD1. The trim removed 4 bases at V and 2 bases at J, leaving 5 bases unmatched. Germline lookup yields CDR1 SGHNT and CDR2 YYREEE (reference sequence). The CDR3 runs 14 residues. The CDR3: CASSQRDRQETQYF. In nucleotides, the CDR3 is TGTGCCAGCAGCCAACGGGACAGACAAGAGACCCAGTACTTC.

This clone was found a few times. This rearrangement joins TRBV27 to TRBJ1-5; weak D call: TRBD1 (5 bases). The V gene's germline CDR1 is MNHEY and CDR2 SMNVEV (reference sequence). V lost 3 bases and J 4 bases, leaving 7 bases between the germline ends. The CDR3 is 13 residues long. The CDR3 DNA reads TGTGCCAGCAGTTTCCAGGGAAATCAGCCCCAGCATTTT. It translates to CASSFQGNQPQHF.

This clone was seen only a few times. CDR3 region: CASSGVEADTQYF. In DNA, the CDR3 is TGTGCCAGCAGCGGGGTAGAAGCAGATACGCAGTATTTT. The chain combines TRBV9 with TRBJ2-3; D call uncertain. Germline V CDR1 and CDR2: SGDLS, YYNGEE. This CDR3 region has 13 residues. V dropped 3 bases and J dropped 4 bases, with 9 bases sitting between them.

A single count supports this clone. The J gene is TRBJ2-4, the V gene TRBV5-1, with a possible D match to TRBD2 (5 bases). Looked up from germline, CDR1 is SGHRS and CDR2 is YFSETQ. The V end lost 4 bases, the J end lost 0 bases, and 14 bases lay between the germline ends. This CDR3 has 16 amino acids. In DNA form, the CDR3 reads TGCGCCAGCAGCCCCTTTGCGGGTATAGCCAAAAACATTCAGTACTTC. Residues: CASSPFAGIAKNIQYF.

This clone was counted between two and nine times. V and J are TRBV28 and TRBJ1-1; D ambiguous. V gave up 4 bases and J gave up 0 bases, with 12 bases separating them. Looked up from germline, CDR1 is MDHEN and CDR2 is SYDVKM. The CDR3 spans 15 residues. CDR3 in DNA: TGTGCCAGCAGTTCCATAGGTGGGATGAACACTGAAGCTTTCTTT. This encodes CASSSIGGMNTEAFF.

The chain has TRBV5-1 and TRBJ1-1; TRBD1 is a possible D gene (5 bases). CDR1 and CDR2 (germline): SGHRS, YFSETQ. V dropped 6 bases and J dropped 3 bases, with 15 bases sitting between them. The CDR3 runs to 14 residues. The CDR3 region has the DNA TGCGCCAGCAACGAAGTAACAGGTGACACTGAAGCTTTCTTT. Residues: CASNEVTGDTEAFF.

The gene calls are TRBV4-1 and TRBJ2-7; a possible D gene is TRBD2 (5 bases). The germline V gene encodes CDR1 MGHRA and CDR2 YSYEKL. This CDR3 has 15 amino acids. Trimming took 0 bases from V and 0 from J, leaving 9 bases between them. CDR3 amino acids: CASSQDPAASYEQYF. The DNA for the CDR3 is TGCGCCAGCAGCCAAGATCCAGCGGCCTCCTACGAGCAGTACTTC.